The clone carrying this T cell receptor (beta chain) appeared a few times. What it binds is unknown. V lost 7 bases, J lost 0 bases, and 8 bases lay in between. The CDR3 sequence is 13 residues long. Each cDNA got a UMI-containing oligo ligated at its 3' end. The first PCR ran approximately 4 cycles with an equimolar RC1.1 and RC1.2 beta primer mix. Using its own MiXCR run on the UMI-ligation and nested PCR reads, TCRdb lists one record per CDR3 protein. The sample shows tens of thousands of distinct CDR3 sequences, around 10% of them seen only once. Different KT2-to-PBMC ratios were created with a constant PBMC count. This record comes from a study of quantifying T cell responses using KT2 cells. About the research overall: RNA was reverse transcribed with TCR alpha and beta constant-region primers.

Study results and caveats: Even the lowest spike-in, about one KT2 cell per 100,000 PBMC, yielded detectable KT2 sequences.

This chain links TRBV12-3 or TRBV12-4 with TRBJ2-3; D gene uncertain. This sequence was found in a human donor. Sequencing was carried out using PBMCs spiked with cells of the T cell clone KT2. The CDR3 nucleotides read TGTGCCAGCAACGGCAGAAGCACAGATACGCAGTATTTT. As protein: CASNGRSTDTQYF.